One and the same sample provided the 3 T cell receptor beta chains below, sequenced in a study of T cell responses to AZD1222 COVID-19 vaccine. Assay: immunoSEQ multiplex PCR; the TCRdb copy retains only in-frame clones and omits some. The sample contains about 99,000 clones, roughly 88% of which appear only once. Specimen: peripheral blood, collected on day 0 of AZD1222 vaccination. Receptors were obtained from an adult in good health.

Points on this clone: Within the sample, other DNA sequences also encode this same CDR3. The chain combines TRBV5-1 with TRBJ1-2; D uncertain. Trimming removed 0 bases at V and 0 bases at J, with 3 bases between. The germline CDR1 and CDR2 sequences are SGHRS and YFSETQ. The CDR3 spans 13 residues. For the CDR3, the DNA is TGCGCCAGCAGCTTGGCTCCTAACTATGGCTACACCTTC. Translating it yields CASSLAPNYGYTF. Full variable domain (outside the CDR3, taken from reference TRBV5-1 and TRBJ1-2): KAGVTQTPRYLIKTRGQQVTLSCSPISGHRSVSWYQQTPGQGLQFLFEYFSETQRNKGNFPGRFSGRQFSNSRSEMNVSTLELGDSALYLCASSLAPNYGYTFGSGTRLTVV.

The chain is built from TRBV6-4 and TRBJ2-3, with 10 bases matching TRBD2. The CDR3 totals 15 residues. V dropped 4 bases and J dropped 2; count of bases not matched to a gene: 3. Germline V gene lookup returns CDR1 MRHNA and CDR2 SNTAGT. CDR3 bases: TGTGCCAGCAGTGCACTAGCGGGGAACACAGATACGCAGTATTTT. This gives the protein CASSALAGNTDTQYF.

This chain joins TRBV7-9 and TRBJ2-3, with D unclear. Trimming took 4 bases from V and 1 from J, leaving 12 bases between them. The CDR3 runs 15 residues. In germline, CDR1 is SEHNR, CDR2 FQNEAQ (reference sequence). The DNA for the CDR3 is TGTGCCAGCAGCTCCGGTGGTGCGGGCACAGATACGCAGTATTTT. This gives the protein CASSSGGAGTDTQYF.